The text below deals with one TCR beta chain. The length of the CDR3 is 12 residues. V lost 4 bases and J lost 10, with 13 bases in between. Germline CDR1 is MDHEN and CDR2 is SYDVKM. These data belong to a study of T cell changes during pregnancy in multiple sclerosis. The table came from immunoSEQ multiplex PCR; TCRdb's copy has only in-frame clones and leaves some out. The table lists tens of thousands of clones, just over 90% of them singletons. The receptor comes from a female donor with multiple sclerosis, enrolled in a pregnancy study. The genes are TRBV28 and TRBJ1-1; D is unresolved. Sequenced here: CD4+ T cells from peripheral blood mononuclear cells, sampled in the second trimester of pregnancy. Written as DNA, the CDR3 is TGTGCCAGCAGTTCTCCGGGAGGGAGAGCTTTCTTT. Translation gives CASSSPGGRAFF.